Presented here are 14 T cell receptor beta chains from one specimen sequenced in a study of cytomegalovirus exposure and HLA in healthy donors. The PCR contained 60 Vbeta and 13 Jbeta primers. Profiling relied on immunoSEQ multiplex PCR, and the TCRdb table lists in-frame clones only, not all of them. Of roughly 190,000 clones in the sample, approximately 86% are singletons; the top ten hold roughly 0.98%. Sequenced: PBMCs. The receptors come from a boy between 2 and 15 years old in good health and CMV-seronegative.

The V call is TRBV5-6, the J call TRBJ2-5; 11 nucleotides line up with TRBD2. CDR3 length: 16 amino acids. CDR1 and CDR2 (germline): SGHDT, YYEEEE. V lost 3 bases to trimming and J lost 6 bases; unmatched junction nucleotides: 10. CDR3 protein: CASSSIAGGLGQTQYF. CDR3 nucleotides: TGTGCCAGCAGCTCTATAGCGGGGGGGCTAGGACAGACCCAGTACTTC.

This clone occurred once. The chain carries TRBV28 and TRBJ2-2; weak D call: TRBD1 (6 bases). Per germline, CDR1 MDHEN and CDR2 SYDVKM. Trimming left V 3 bases short and J 6 bases short, with 8 bases between. This CDR3 is 13 amino acids long. CDR3 in amino acids: CASSLAGAGELFF. The CDR3 DNA sequence: TGTGCCAGCAGTTTGGCAGGGGCCGGGGAGCTGTTTTTT.

This clone was counted once. Relative to the germline gene, one junction end is altered; a read error may explain this. Other nucleotide sequences in the sample specify the same CDR3. The chain combines TRBV11-2 with TRBJ2-7; possibly TRBD1 or TRBD2 for D (6 bases each). Germline-derived CDR1 and CDR2 are SGHAT and FQNNGV. The CDR3 has 15 residues. CDR3 DNA sequence: TGTGCCAGTAGCTTAGACAGGTTCCGGGGGATCGAGCAGTACTTC. It yields the protein CASSLDRFRGIEQYF.

The sample holds one count of this clone. V gene TRBV5-1 combines with J gene TRBJ2-7; D is uncertain. The germline V and J ends were trimmed by 6 bases and 2 bases, with 12 bases remaining between them. The CDR3 runs 13 residues. Germline loops: CDR1 SGHRS, CDR2 YFSETQ. The CDR3 nucleotides are TGCGCCAGCAATTACGACCGGGCCTACGAGCAGTACTTC. This sequence encodes CASNYDRAYEQYF.

This clone has a handful of counts. The CDR3 protein is CASRSGGTYEQYF. Written as DNA, the CDR3 is TGTGCCAGTAGATCCGGCGGGACCTACGAGCAGTACTTC. The chain links TRBV19 to TRBJ2-7, with D possibly being TRBD2 (6 bases). The length of the CDR3 is 13 residues. The germline V and J ends were trimmed by 6 bases and 2 bases, with 11 bases remaining between them. In germline, CDR1 is LNHDA, CDR2 SQIVND (reference sequence).

This sequence joins TRBV5-1 and TRBJ1-1; D perhaps matches TRBD1 (6 bases). The germline CDR1 and CDR2 sequences are SGHRS and YFSETQ. The CDR3 has 14 residues. V lost 4 bases to trimming and J lost 1 base, with 11 bases between them. The DNA for the CDR3 is TGCGCCAGCAGCCCTACGACAGGGAACACTGAAGCTTTCTTT. Amino acids: CASSPTTGNTEAFF.

The rearrangement joins TRBV7-9 to TRBJ1-3; 9 bases agree with TRBD1. This CDR3 comprises 19 residues. From germline, CDR1 is SEHNR and CDR2 FQNEAQ (reference sequence). The trim removed 1 base at V and 4 bases at J, leaving 14 bases unmatched. CDR3 DNA: TGTGCCAGCAGCTTAGTGGTTCCTCTGCCGGGACAGGGAGGAAACACCATATATTTT. It encodes CASSLVVPLPGQGGNTIYF.

The V call is TRBV5-1, the J call TRBJ1-4; D perhaps matches TRBD1 (6 bases). V was pared by 0 bases and J by 8 bases, with 11 bases between. CDR3 length: 14 amino acids. Germline-derived CDR1 and CDR2 are SGHRS and YFSETQ. The CDR3 DNA follows: TGCGCCAGCAGCTTGGTGGGGGCGCGGGAAAAACTGTTTTTT. Amino acid sequence: CASSLVGAREKLFF.

The rearrangement uses TRBV19 and TRBJ2-2; the match to TRBD1 covers 8 bases. Trimming removed 9 bases from V and 1 base from J; junction bases left unmatched: 4. The CDR3 extends over 14 amino acids. Germline-derived CDR1 and CDR2 are LNHDA and SQIVND (reference sequence). CDR3 coding DNA: TGTGCCAGCAAAGGGACAGGGAACACCGGGGAGCTGTTTTTT. The encoded protein is CASKGTGNTGELFF.

The chain joins TRBV29-1 to TRBJ2-2, with TRBD2 matching 7 bases. Germline V gene data show CDR1 as SQVTM and CDR2 as ANQGSEA. This CDR3 has 14 residues. With V trimmed by 7 bases and J by 0 bases, 5 bases remained unmatched. CDR3 loop: CSARAGANTGELFF. The CDR3 bases are TGCAGCGCTCGGGCGGGAGCGAACACCGGGGAGCTGTTTTTT.

The chain couples TRBV7-2 to TRBJ1-1; D call uncertain. V was pared by 3 bases and J by 1 base, with 6 bases between. There are 13 residues in the CDR3. Germline CDR1 is SGHTA and CDR2 is FQGNSA. CDR3 bases: TGTGCCAGCAGCTTGGAGGCGAACACTGAAGCTTTCTTT. This sequence encodes CASSLEANTEAFF.

The chain links TRBV30 to TRBJ2-3; the match to TRBD2 covers 14 bases. V shed 4 bases, J shed 3 bases, and the junction held 15 bases outside the gene matches. In germline, CDR1 is GTSNPN, CDR2 SVGIG (reference sequence). This CDR3 contains 19 residues. CDR3 bases: TGTGCCTGGATTGCGGGGTTCGGACTAGCGGGAGGTCGGACAGATACGCAGTATTTT. Amino acid sequence: CAWIAGFGLAGGRTDTQYF.

The chain has TRBV27 and TRBJ2-1, with D possibly TRBD1 on 5 matching bases. The germline V gene has CDR1 MNHEY and CDR2 SMNVEV (reference sequence). Between the trimmed V and J ends, which lost 5 bases and 6 bases, there was a span of 23 bases. This CDR3 has 17 residues. CDR3 in DNA: TGTGCCAGCAGTCCCGTCGGCGTCCAGGGTGGCCTCAATGAGCAGTTCTTC. Residues: CASSPVGVQGGLNEQFF.

This chain links TRBV27 with TRBJ2-6, with D perhaps matching TRBD2 (6 bases). The germline V and J ends were trimmed by 2 bases and 1 base, with 24 bases remaining between them. Looked up from germline, CDR1 is MNHEY and CDR2 is SMNVEV (reference sequence). The CDR3 runs to 21 residues. The CDR3 nucleotides read TGTGCCAGCAGTTTAACTTTCCGGGTAGCCGGGGGTCCATCTGGGGCCAACGTCCTGACTTTC. Its protein product is CASSLTFRVAGGPSGANVLTF.